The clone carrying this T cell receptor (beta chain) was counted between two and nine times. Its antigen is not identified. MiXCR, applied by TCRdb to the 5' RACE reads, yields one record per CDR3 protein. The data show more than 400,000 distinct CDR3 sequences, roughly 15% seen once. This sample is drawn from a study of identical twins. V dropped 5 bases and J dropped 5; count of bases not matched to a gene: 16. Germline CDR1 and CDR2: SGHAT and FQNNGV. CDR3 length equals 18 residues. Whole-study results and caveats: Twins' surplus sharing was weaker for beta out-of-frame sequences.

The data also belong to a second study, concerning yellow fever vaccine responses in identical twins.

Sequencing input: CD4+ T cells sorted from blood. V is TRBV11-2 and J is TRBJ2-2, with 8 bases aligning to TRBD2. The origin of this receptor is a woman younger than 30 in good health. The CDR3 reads CASSIQFSGTRGTGELFF. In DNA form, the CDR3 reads TGTGCCAGCAGCATCCAATTTTCCGGGACTAGAGGTACCGGGGAGCTGTTTTTT.